A single sample is the source of the 5 T cell receptor beta chains below, sequenced in a study of blood T cell repertoires in COVID-19. Libraries were prepared by immunoSEQ multiplex PCR; TCRdb keeps only in-frame clonotypes and omits some of them. The repertoire consists of around 25,000 clones, with about 70% occurring once and the leading ten covering 5% to 8%. Sequencing was done on a sample of peripheral blood. These receptors all come from a man in his forties or fifties with COVID-19, enrolled during active disease.

This clone was counted a few times. The J gene is TRBJ1-1, the V gene TRBV19; tentatively, D is TRBD1 (5 bases). Trimming left V 5 bases short and J 2 bases short, with 12 bases between. From germline, CDR1 is LNHDA and CDR2 SQIVND (reference sequence). The CDR3 has 14 residues. The CDR3: CASSSIRVNTEAFF. In DNA, the CDR3 is TGTGCCAGTAGTTCAATCAGGGTAAACACTGAAGCTTTCTTT.

The chain recombines TRBV3-1 (or the pseudogene TRBV3-2) with TRBJ1-1; D is ambiguous. Germline CDR1 and CDR2: LGHDT and YNNKEL (reference sequence). The CDR3 has 16 residues. Trimming removed 1 base at V and 2 bases at J, with 14 bases between. CDR3 nucleotide sequence: TGTGCCAGCAGCCAAGTCTTCTCACAGATCAACACTGAAGCTTTCTTT. Translation: CASSQVFSQINTEAFF.

The chain has TRBV2 and TRBJ2-7; 7 positions agree with TRBD1. CDR1 is SNHLY and CDR2 is FYNNEI in the germline V gene. Unmatched junction bases numbered 5, after V lost 5 bases and J lost 1 base. The CDR3 extends over 14 amino acids. CDR3 DNA: TGTGCCAGCAGTTCGACAGGGTGGTCCTACGAGCAGTACTTC. This gives the protein CASSSTGWSYEQYF.

The chain links TRBV21-1 to TRBJ2-7; the table gives TRBD1 as D, unverified against the DNA. TRBV21-1 is a documented pseudogene. The CDR3 has 20 amino acids. CDR3 sequence: CASSKRPGTERKKSSYEQYF. The CDR3 nucleotides are TGTGCCAGCAGCAAGCGACCCGGGACAGAAAGGAAAAAAAGCTCCTACGAGCAGTACTTC.

The chain employs TRBV30 and TRBJ2-3; TRBD2 might be the D (6 bases). The germline CDR1 and CDR2 sequences are GTSNPN and SVGIG (reference sequence). V lost 3 bases, J lost 4 bases, and 11 bases lay in between. The CDR3 is made up of 13 amino acids. The CDR3 nucleotides are TGTGCCTGGAGGGACTACGCCGCAGATACGCAGTATTTT. It specifies CAWRDYAADTQYF.